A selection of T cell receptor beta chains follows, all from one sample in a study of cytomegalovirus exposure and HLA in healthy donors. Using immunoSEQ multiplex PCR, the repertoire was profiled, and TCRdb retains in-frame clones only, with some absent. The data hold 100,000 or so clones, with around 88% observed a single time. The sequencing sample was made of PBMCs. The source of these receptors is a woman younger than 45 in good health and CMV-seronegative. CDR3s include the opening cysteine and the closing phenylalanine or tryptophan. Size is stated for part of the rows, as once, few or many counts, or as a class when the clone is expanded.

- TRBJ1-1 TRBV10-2 CASSERAEAFF
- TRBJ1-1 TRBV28 CASSGQGRAEAFF
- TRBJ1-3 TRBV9 CASSNWTGKGNTIYF
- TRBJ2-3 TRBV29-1 CSVVLTGSRTDTQYF
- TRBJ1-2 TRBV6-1 CASSEAGTDHRF
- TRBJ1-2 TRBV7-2 CASSSRGLNYGYTF
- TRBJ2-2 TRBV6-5 CASSQSTGNTGELFF
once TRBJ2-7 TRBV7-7 CASSPRGGPSYEQYF
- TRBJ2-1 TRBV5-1 CASSLAGQGRGSGEQFF
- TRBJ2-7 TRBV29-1 CSVELGQDSYEQYF
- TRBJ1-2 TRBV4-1 CASSRETALNYGYTF
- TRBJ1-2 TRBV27 CASSALHSDRGGIGYTF
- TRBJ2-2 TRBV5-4 CASSSDRGRTGELFF
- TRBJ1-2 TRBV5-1 CASSLVPGGDGYTF
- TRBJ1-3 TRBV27 CASRPTDAGNTIYF
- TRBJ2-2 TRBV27 CASSLRLAGELFF
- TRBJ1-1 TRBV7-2 CASSQNRGRAFF
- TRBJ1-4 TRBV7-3 CASSYGLNEKLFF
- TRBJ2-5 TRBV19 CASSMGEGFVKETQYF
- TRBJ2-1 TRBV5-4 CASSLGQGNNEQFF
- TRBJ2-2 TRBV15 CATSRDPGAGELFF
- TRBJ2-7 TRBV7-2 CASSLEREEKQYF
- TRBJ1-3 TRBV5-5 CASSFDPPAGASGNTIYF
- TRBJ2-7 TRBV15 CATSRDPGTYEQYF
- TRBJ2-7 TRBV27 CASSSQRGKQYF
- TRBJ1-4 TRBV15 CATSNPGEQGFEKLFF
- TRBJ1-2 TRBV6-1 CASTLGAYYGYTF
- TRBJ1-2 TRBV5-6 CASSFGTSGRTYGYTF
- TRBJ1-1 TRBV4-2 CASSQDLLTGGEAFF
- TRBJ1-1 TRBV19 CASSIRDRAPEAFF
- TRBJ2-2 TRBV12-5 CASGPPSKGNTGELFF
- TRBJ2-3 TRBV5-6 CASSLNPGGIADTQYF
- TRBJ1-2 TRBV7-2 CASSLELTRQGRGYTF
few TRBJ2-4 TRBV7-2 CASSPAGGLKNIQYF
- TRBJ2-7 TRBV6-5 CASSPTTSGGNEQYF
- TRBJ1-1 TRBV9 CASSVDNGATEAFF